This T cell receptor beta chain was recovered during a study of response to subunit inactivated influenza vaccine (dated by TCRdb to between 2018 and 2020). As for the study more broadly: Deep quantitative profiling of the T cell receptor repertoire was used in the study to follow responses to a trivalent subunit inactivated influenza vaccine.

Library method: RT-PCR. The run used an Illumina HiSeq 2500. The raw public reads went through TCRdb reprocessing: fastp at Q25, MiXCR clone calling, in-frame beta chains kept. Rows merge per CDR3 protein into single entries with the most common DNA and genes. Within this sample are 500,000 to 600,000 distinct CDR3 sequences, with about 11% of them counted one time only. 11% of the sample is held by the ten biggest clonotypes. The paper's findings and limits, for the study overall: According to the authors, only a limited number of new T cells may be recruited by each seasonal influenza vaccination.

This clonotype was detected ten times or more. Its antigen is still unknown. Base qualities are not provided; no much larger clone lies one nucleotide away. Relative to germline, V is 1 base shorter and J is 0 bases shorter, with 19 bases between their ends. The CDR3 runs 18 amino acids, cysteine and phenylalanine included. Left in the record is the CDR3 DNA by itself, 54 bases read in frame from the first base. Sequences SQVTM (CDR1) and ANQGSEA (CDR2) are obtained from the germline V gene. The same specimen was also included in a second study, on T cells expressing NK-cell markers. As the second paper documents: TCR beta cDNA libraries were prepared using 5'RACE template switching, which introduced a universal primer site and unique molecular identifiers. TCR beta-chain repertoires were profiled in sorted CD3+CD56+NKG2C+, CD3+CD56+NKG2C- and CD3+CD56-NKG2C+ T-cell subsets from about 8 donors. Among the eight sequenced donors, only one was HCMV-seronegative, while the other seven were HCMV-seropositive. To restrict sorting to alphabetaTCR-expressing T cells, an anti-gammadeltaTCR antibody was added in several experiments. In 5 to 7 donors, the dominant CD3+CD56+NKG2C+ clonotypes ranked among the top 10 CD8+ clonotypes, making up roughly 1.0-7.0% of CD8+ T cells. Those dominant clonotypes were again the most abundant among CD3+CD56-NKG2C+ cells in a handful of donors, at roughly 25-65%. Whether the expanded NKG2C-expressing T cell clones were specific for HCMV antigens was left unclear. The eight sequenced donors were randomly selected healthy volunteers, three men and five women. A commercial ELISA kit detecting HCMV-specific IgG in serum was used to determine HCMV serostatus. Peripheral blood mononuclear cells were isolated from blood by Ficoll density gradient centrifugation. For a handful of donors, unsorted PBMC were also used to sequence bulk peripheral blood T-cell repertoires. cDNA synthesis was primed from the TCR beta constant segment, followed by two successive PCR amplification steps. The libraries were sequenced on Illumina HiSeq 2000/2500, MiSeq or NextSeq, producing 2 x 150 bp reads. MIGEC was used to demultiplex reads and group the reads by UMI, and MiTCR was used to assemble and quantify clonotypes. To exclude erroneous sequences, only TCR cDNA sequences supported by at least two reads were retained. Downstream repertoire analysis used the tcR package, and clonotypes were matched across fractions by CDR3 nucleotide sequence plus V segment. VDJmatch was used to annotate antigen specificity against VDJdb, with one amino acid substitution in CDR3 permitted.

In this chain, TRBV29-1 is recombined with TRBJ1-3; the D gene cannot be resolved reliably. This clonotype was obtained from a man in his fifties or sixties who received an inactivated influenza vaccine. Donor details come from another sample of the same person, matched by shared clones. Sequenced here: PBMCs from blood, sampled on the day of vaccination. In nucleotides, the sequence is TGCAGCGTTGAAGGCATTCCGTCCGAACCTTTCTCTGGAAACACCATATATTTT. It translates to CSVEGIPSEPFSGNTIYF. With the rest looked up from the reference TRBV29-1 and TRBJ1-3 genes rather than sequenced, the full variable domain is SAVISQKPSRDICQRGTSLTIQCQVDSQVTMMFWYRQQPGQSLTLIATANQGSEATYESGFVIDKFPISRPNLTFSTLTVSNMSPEDSSIYLCSVEGIPSEPFSGNTIYFGEGSWLTVV.